The 7 T cell receptor beta chains in this list originate from one sample, sequenced in a study of blood T cells in healthy people across ages. With a J-beta primer mix and a sample-barcoded 5' primer, a second PCR ran 7 to 11 cycles. A single record per CDR3 protein comes from TCRdb applying MiXCR to the 5' RACE reads. In the table there are around 1,000,000 distinct CDR3 sequences, less than 45% of which are singletons. Sequenced material: blood. The source of these receptors is a man aged 18 to 35 in good health.

This clonotype has more than one count but fewer than ten. V is TRBV11-2 and J is TRBJ2-7; no clear D gene. CDR3 length equals 14 residues. Germline V gives CDR1 SGHAT, CDR2 FQNNGV. The V end lost 0 bases, the J end lost 7 bases, and 13 bases lay between the germline ends. For the CDR3, the DNA is TGTGCCAGCAGCTTAGATCGATTTACTCAGGAGCAGTACTTC. Protein sequence: CASSLDRFTQEQYF.

This clonotype showed up just a few times. V and J are TRBV20-1 and TRBJ2-1, with 9 bases that match TRBD2. J was trimmed by 1 base and V by 5 bases; bases with no gene match: 12. In germline, CDR1 is DFQATT, CDR2 SNEGSKA (reference sequence). The CDR3 extends over 17 amino acids. Here the CDR3 DNA reads TGCAGTGCTCCTACTGGGAGAGCGGGGGGTTCCTACAATGAGCAGTTCTTC. Protein: CSAPTGRAGGSYNEQFF.

The chain has TRBV6-1 and TRBJ1-1, with TRBD1 identical over 7 bases. Trimming cost V 4 bases and J 7 bases; bases outside gene matches: 6. This CDR3 is 13 amino acids long. The germline gives CDR1 MNHNS, CDR2 SASEGT. The CDR3 is CASSATGRDEAFF. The CDR3 region has the DNA TGTGCCAGCAGTGCGACAGGGAGGGATGAAGCTTTCTTT.

This chain uses TRBV2 with TRBJ2-4; TRBD2 aligns across 10 bases. Trimming removed 4 bases from V and 4 bases from J; junction bases left unmatched: 4. CDR1 is SNHLY, CDR2 FYNNEI, per germline. This CDR3 has 15 amino acids. The CDR3 DNA sequence: TGTGCCAGCAGTGGACTAGCGGGCCTTAAAAACATTCAGTACTTC. It is translated as CASSGLAGLKNIQYF.

The CDR3 sequence is CSVVIGSMNTEAFF. The CDR3 DNA follows: TGCAGCGTTGTGATAGGCAGCATGAACACTGAAGCTTTCTTT. This chain connects TRBV29-1 to TRBJ1-1, with D uncertain. This CDR3 comprises 14 residues. Germline assignment: CDR1 SQVTM and CDR2 ANQGSEA. The V and J ends lost 4 bases and 0 bases respectively, with 12 bases between them.

This clonotype has a handful of counts. This chain links TRBV27 with TRBJ1-2; D remains ambiguous. From germline, CDR1 is MNHEY and CDR2 SMNVEV (reference sequence). Trimming pared 4 bases from V and 7 bases from J, leaving 19 bases between. The CDR3 totals 15 residues. The CDR3 bases are TGTGCCAGCAGTTCCCAGTCCGCCCCGACGGCTGGCTACACCTTC. The encoded protein is CASSSQSAPTAGYTF.

The chain joins TRBV30 to TRBJ2-7; D is perhaps TRBD2 (6 bases). Trimming took off 0 bases at V and 5 bases at J, with 11 bases between the two ends. Germline V gives CDR1 GTSNPN, CDR2 SVGIG (reference sequence). This CDR3 comprises 13 residues. The CDR3 loop is CAWSVGGGNEQYF. The CDR3 DNA is TGTGCCTGGAGTGTCGGGGGTGGAAACGAGCAGTACTTC.